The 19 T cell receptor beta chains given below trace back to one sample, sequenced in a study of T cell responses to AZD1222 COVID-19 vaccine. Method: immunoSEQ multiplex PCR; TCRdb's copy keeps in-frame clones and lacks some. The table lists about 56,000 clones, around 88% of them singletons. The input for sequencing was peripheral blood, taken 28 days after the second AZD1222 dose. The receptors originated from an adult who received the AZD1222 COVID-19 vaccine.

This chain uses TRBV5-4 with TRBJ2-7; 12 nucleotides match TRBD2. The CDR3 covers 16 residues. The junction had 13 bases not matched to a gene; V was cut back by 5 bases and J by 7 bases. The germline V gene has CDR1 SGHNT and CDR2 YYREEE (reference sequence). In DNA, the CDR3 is TGTGCCAGCAGTTCAACTAGCGGGGGGCCACCGAGGGAGCAGTACTTC. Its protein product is CASSSTSGGPPREQYF.

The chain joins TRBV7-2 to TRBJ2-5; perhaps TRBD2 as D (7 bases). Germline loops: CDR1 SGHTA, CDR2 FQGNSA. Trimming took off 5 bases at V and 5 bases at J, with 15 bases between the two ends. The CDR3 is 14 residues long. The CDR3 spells CASSPNGGRETQYF. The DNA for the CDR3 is TGTGCCAGCAGCCCAAACGGGGGGCGGGAGACCCAGTACTTC.

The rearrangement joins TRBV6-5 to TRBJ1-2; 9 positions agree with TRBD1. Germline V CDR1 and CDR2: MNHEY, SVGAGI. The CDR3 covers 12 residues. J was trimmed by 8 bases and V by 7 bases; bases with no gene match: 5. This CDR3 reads CASKTGGGGYTF. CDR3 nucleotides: TGTGCCAGCAAAACAGGGGGCGGCGGCTACACCTTC.

The CDR3 DNA reads TGTGCCAGCAGCGTAGAGGTTGGACAGTACGGAAACACCATATATTTT. Translated, it gives CASSVEVGQYGNTIYF. The chain employs TRBV9 and TRBJ1-3; TRBD1 is a possible D gene (6 bases). The length of the CDR3 is 16 residues. Trimming shortened V by 0 bases and J by 4 bases, and 14 bases separated the two germline ends. Germline assignment: CDR1 SGDLS and CDR2 YYNGEE.

CDR3 sequence: CASSLIGGDVGSNQPQHF. CDR3 sequence (DNA): TGTGCCAGCAGCTTAATAGGGGGCGATGTAGGAAGCAATCAGCCCCAGCATTTT. V is TRBV7-2 and J is TRBJ1-5; TRBD1 matches at 7 bases. CDR3 size: 18 residues. Unmatched junction bases numbered 11, after V lost 2 bases and J lost 1 base. Germline V gene sequence: CDR1 SGHTA, CDR2 FQGNSA.

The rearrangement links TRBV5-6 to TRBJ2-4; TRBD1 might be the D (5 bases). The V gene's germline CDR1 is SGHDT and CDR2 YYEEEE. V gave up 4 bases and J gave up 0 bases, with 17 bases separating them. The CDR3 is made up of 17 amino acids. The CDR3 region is CASSPVVGAVAKNIQYF. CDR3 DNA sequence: TGTGCCAGCAGCCCGGTGGTTGGGGCGGTAGCCAAAAACATTCAGTACTTC. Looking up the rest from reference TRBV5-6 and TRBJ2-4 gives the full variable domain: DAGVTQSPTHLIKTRGQQVTLRCSPKSGHDTVSWYQQALGQGPQFIFQYYEEEERQRGNFPDRFSGHQFPNYSSELNVNALLLGDSALYLCASSPVVGAVAKNIQYFGAGTRLSVL.

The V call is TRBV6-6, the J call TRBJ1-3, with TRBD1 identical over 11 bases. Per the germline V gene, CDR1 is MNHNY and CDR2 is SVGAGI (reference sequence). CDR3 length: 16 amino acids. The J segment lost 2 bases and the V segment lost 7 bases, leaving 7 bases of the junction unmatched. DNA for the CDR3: TGTGCCAGCACGGACAGGGGGCAACCAACTGGAAACACCATATATTTT. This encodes CASTDRGQPTGNTIYF.

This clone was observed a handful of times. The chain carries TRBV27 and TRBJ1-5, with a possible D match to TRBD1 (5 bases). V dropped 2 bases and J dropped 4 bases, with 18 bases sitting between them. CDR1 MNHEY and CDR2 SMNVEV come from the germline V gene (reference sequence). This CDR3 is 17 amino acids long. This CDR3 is CASSLNGGQGLNQPQHF. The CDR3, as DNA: TGTGCCAGCAGTTTAAATGGAGGTCAGGGCCTTAATCAGCCCCAGCATTTT.

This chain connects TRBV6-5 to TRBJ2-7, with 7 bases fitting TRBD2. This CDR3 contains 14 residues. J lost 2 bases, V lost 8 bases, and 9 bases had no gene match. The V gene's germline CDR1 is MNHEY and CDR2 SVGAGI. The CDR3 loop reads CASANPSGTYEQYF. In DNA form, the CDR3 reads TGTGCCAGCGCAAACCCCAGCGGGACCTACGAGCAGTACTTC.

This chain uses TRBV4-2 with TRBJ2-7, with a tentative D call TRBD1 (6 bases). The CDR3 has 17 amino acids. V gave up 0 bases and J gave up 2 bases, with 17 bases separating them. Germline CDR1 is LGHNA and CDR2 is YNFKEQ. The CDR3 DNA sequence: TGTGCCAGCAGCCAAGATCGTGGGCAGGGGATCACCTACGAGCAGTACTTC. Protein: CASSQDRGQGITYEQYF.

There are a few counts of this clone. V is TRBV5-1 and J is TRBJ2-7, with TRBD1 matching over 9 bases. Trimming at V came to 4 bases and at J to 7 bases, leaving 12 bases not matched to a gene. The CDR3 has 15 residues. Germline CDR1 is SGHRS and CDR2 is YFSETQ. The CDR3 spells CASSRGNRGLEEQYF. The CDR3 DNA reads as TGCGCCAGCAGCCGGGGGAACAGGGGGCTGGAAGAGCAGTACTTC.

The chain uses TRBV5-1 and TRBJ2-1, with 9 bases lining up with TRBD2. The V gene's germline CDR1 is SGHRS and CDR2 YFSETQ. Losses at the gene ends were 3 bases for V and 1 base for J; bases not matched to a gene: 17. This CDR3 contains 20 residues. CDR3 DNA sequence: TGCGCCAGCAGCTCGGACCCTTGGGGGCTAGCGGGGAAGTCCTACAATGAGCAGTTCTTC. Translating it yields CASSSDPWGLAGKSYNEQFF.

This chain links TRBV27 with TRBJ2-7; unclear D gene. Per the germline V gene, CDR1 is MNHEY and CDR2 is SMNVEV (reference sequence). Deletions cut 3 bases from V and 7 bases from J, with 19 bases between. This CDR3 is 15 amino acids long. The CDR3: CASSFNPGRIGEQYF. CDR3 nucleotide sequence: TGTGCCAGCAGTTTTAATCCGGGCCGGATTGGGGAGCAGTACTTC.

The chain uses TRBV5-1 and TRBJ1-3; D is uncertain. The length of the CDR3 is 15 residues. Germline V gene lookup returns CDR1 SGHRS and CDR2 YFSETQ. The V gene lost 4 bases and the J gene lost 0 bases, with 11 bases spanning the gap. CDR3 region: CASSPGVSSGNTIYF. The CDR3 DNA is TGCGCCAGCAGCCCCGGGGTGTCCTCTGGAAACACCATATATTTT.

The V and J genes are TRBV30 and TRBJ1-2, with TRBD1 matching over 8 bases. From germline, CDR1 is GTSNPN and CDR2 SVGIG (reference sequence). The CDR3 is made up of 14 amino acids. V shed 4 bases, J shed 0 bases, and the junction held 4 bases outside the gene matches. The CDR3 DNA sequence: TGTGCCTGGACCACAGGGGGTACTAACTATGGCTACACCTTC. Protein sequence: CAWTTGGTNYGYTF.

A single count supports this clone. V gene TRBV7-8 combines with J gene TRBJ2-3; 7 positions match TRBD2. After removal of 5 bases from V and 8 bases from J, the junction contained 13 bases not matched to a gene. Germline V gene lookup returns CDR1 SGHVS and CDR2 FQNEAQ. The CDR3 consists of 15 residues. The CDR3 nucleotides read TGTGCCAGCAGCCTACTAGCGACCACCGGCGGTACGCAGTATTTT. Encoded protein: CASSLLATTGGTQYF.

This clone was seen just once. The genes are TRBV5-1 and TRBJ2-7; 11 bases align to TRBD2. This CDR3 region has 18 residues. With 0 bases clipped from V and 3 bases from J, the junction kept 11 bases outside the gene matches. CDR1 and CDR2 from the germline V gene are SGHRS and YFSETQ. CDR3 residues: CASSLAATSGTVGYEQYF. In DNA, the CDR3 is TGCGCCAGCAGCTTGGCTGCGACTAGCGGGACCGTCGGCTACGAGCAGTACTTC.

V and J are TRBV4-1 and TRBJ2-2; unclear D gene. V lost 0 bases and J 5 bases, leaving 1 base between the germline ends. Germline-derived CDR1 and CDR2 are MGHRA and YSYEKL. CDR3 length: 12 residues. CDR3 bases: TGCGCCAGCAGCCAAGATACCGGGGAGCTGTTTTTT. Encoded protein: CASSQDTGELFF.

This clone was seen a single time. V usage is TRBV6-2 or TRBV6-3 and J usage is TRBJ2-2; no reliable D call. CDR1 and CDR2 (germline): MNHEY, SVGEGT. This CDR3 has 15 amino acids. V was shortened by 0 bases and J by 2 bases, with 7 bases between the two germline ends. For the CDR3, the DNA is TGTGCCAGCAGTTACTCGGCAGGAAACACCGGGGAGCTGTTTTTT. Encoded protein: CASSYSAGNTGELFF.